This TCR beta chain derives from a study of chemoradiotherapy in HPV16-positive cancers. Study observations and caveats: For HPV16-positive patients, expanding HPV-responsive T cells associated with longer recurrence-free survival.

On this clone: Its antigen is unidentified.

The germline gives CDR1 SNHLY, CDR2 FYNNEI. Trimming left V 2 bases short and J 7 bases short, with 26 bases between. The CDR3 is 18 residues long. Produced via immunoSEQ multiplex PCR; TCRdb's table is partial and in-frame only. The sample includes tens of thousands of clones, about 85% of them seen just once. This sequence joins TRBV2 and TRBJ1-2; D remains unclear. The source material was blood, sampled from a patient who underwent chemoradiotherapy. This sequence was found in a human donor with HPV-associated anogenital cancer. The CDR3 sequence: CASSEFDSGSVIVSGYTF. The DNA for the CDR3 is TGTGCCAGCAGTGAATTCGATTCGGGCAGCGTTATCGTGAGTGGCTACACCTTC.